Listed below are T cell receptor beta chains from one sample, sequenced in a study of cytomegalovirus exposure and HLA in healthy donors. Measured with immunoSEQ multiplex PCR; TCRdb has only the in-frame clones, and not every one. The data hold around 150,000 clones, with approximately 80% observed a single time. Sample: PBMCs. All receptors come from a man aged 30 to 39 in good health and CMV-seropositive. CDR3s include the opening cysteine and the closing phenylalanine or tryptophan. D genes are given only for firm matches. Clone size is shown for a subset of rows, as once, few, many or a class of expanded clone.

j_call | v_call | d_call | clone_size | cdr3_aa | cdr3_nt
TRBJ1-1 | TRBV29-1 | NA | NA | CSVEKGGVEAFF | TGCAGCGTGGAAAAGGGGGGGGTTGAAGCTTTCTTT
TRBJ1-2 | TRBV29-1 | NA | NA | CSVDGQLGGYTF | TGCAGCGTCGACGGACAGCTCGGTGGCTACACCTTC
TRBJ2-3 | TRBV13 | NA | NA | CASSLVGGRGRDTQYF | TGTGCCAGCAGCTTAGTTGGGGGCAGGGGCAGGGATACGCAGTATTTT
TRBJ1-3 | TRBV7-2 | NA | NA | CASRPGHRSGNTIYF | TGTGCCAGCCGCCCGGGACACCGCTCTGGAAACACCATATATTTT
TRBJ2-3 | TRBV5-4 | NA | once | CASSLGDSNTDTQYF | TGTGCCAGCAGCTTGGGAGATTCGAACACAGATACGCAGTATTTT
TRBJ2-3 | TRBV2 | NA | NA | CASSAGTSDTQYF | TGTGCCAGCAGTGCCGGGACTTCAGATACGCAGTATTTT
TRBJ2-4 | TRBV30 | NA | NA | CAWSVQKNIQYF | TGTGCCTGGAGTGTCCAGAAAAACATTCAGTACTTC
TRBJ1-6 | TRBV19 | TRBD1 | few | CASRKQGNNSPLHF | TGTGCCAGTAGGAAACAGGGGAATAATTCACCCCTCCACTTT
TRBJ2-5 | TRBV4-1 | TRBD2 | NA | CASSLGLAGGRETQYF | TGCGCCAGCAGCCTGGGACTAGCGGGGGGGCGGGAGACCCAGTACTTC
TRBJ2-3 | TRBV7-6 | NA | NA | CASSLYPVTDTQYF | TGTGCCAGCAGCTTATATCCTGTCACAGATACGCAGTATTTT
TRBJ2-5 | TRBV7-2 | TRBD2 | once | CASSLGPAGEYQETQYF | TGTGCCAGCAGCTTGGGTCCGGCGGGGGAGTACCAAGAGACCCAGTACTTC
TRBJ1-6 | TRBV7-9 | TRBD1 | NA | CASSLVRGGTGASPLHF | TGTGCCAGCAGCTTAGTACGTGGGGGGACAGGGGCATCACCCCTCCACTTT
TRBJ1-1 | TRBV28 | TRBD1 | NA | CASSLRQGAFPTDEAFF | TGTGCCAGCAGTTTACGACAGGGGGCTTTTCCCACAGATGAAGCTTTCTTT
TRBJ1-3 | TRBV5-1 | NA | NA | CASSQGPGNTIYF | TGCGCCAGCAGTCAGGGGCCTGGAAACACCATATATTTT
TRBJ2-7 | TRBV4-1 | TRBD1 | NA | CASSQGTGSREQYF | TGCGCCAGCAGCCAAGGGACAGGGTCAAGGGAGCAGTACTTC
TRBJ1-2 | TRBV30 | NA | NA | CAWTPSNYGYTF | TGTGCCTGGACACCTAGTAACTATGGCTACACCTTC
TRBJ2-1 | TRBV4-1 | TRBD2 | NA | CASSLLAGDQNEQFF | TGCGCCAGCAGTTTACTAGCGGGGGATCAAAATGAGCAGTTCTTC
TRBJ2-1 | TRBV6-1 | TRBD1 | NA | CASSENGQGGNEQFF | TGTGCCAGCAGTGAGAATGGACAGGGTGGGAATGAGCAGTTCTTC
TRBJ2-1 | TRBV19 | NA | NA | CASSIVSEQFF | TGTGCCAGTAGTATAGTATCCGAGCAGTTCTTC
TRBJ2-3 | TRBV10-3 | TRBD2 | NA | CAISAAGGPDTQYF | TGTGCCATCAGTGCCGCGGGGGGGCCCGATACGCAGTATTTT
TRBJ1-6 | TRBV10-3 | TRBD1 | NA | CAISESGTGGSSPLHF | TGTGCCATCAGTGAGTCGGGAACAGGGGGCAGTTCGCCCCTCCACTTT
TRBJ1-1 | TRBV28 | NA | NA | CASSPDVGRGTEAFF | TGTGCCAGCAGCCCCGACGTGGGGAGGGGCACTGAAGCTTTCTTT
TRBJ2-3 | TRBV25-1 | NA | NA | CASSETTPGLAKTDTQYF | TGTGCCAGCAGTGAAACTACCCCCGGTCTAGCGAAAACAGATACGCAGTATTTT
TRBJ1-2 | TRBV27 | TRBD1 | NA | CASTKIDRGNYGYTF | TGTGCCAGCACCAAAATTGACAGGGGTAATTATGGCTACACCTTC
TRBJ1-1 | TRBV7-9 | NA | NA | CASTRSGTAFF | TGTGCCAGCACCCGGTCAGGTACGGCTTTCTTT
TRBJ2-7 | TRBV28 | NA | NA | CASRPGNPGDEQYF | TGTGCCAGCAGGCCCGGAAACCCCGGGGACGAGCAGTACTTC
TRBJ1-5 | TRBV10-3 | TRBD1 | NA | CAISTTGGNQPQHF | TGTGCCATCAGCACGACAGGGGGTAATCAGCCCCAGCATTTT
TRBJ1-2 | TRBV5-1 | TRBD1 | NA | CASSFGQGANYGYTF | TGCGCCAGCAGTTTTGGACAGGGGGCTAACTATGGCTACACCTTC
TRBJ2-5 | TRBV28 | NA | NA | CASGGGQETQYF | TGTGCCAGCGGTGGGGGGCAAGAGACCCAGTACTTC
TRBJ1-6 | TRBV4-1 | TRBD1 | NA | CASSAQGGPNSPLHF | TGCGCCAGCTCCGCTCAGGGGGGACCAAATTCACCCCTCCACTTT
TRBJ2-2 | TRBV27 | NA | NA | CASSLRWEDTGELFF | TGTGCCAGCAGTTTAAGGTGGGAGGACACCGGGGAGCTGTTTTTT
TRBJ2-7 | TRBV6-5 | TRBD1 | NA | CASSWGQVHEQYF | TGTGCCAGCAGCTGGGGACAGGTTCACGAGCAGTACTTC
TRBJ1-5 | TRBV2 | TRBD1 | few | CASSYWPDRGNQPQHF | TGTGCCAGCAGTTATTGGCCGGACAGGGGCAATCAGCCCCAGCATTTT
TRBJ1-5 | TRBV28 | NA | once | CASSQYPWTVVGQPQHF | TGTGCCAGCAGTCAGTACCCTTGGACTGTCGTCGGTCAGCCCCAGCATTTT
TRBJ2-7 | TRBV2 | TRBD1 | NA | CASSRTGLGYEQYF | TGTGCCAGCAGTCGGACAGGTTTAGGTTACGAGCAGTACTTC
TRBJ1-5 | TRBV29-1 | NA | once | CSVGAAGPNQPQHF | TGCAGCGTTGGGGCGGCAGGGCCCAATCAGCCCCAGCATTTT
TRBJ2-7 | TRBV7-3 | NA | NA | CASSLTGGWEQYF | TGTGCCAGCAGCTTAACCGGGGGATGGGAGCAGTACTTC
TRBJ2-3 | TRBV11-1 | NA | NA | CASSLARGQTADTQYF | TGTGCCAGCAGCTTAGCAAGAGGACAGACAGCAGATACGCAGTATTTT
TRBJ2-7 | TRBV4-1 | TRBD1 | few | CASSREPPGQGFDEQYF | TGCGCCAGCAGCCGAGAGCCCCCGGGACAGGGGTTCGACGAGCAGTACTTC
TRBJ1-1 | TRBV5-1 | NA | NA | CASSLALQGTEAFF | TGCGCCAGCAGCTTGGCACTACAGGGAACTGAAGCTTTCTTT
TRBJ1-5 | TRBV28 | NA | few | CASSRSVSHQPQHF | TGTGCCAGCAGTCGCAGTGTTTCGCATCAGCCCCAGCATTTT
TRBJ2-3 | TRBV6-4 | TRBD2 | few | CASSVHPSGGTDTQYF | TGTGCCAGCAGTGTTCATCCTAGCGGGGGCACAGATACGCAGTATTTT
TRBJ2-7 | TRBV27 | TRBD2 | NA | CASSFGAGGQYEQYF | TGTGCCAGCAGTTTCGGAGCGGGGGGGCAGTACGAGCAGTACTTC
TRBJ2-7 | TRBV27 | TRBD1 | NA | CASSLGQGVYEQYF | TGTGCCAGCAGTTTGGGCCAGGGGGTCTACGAGCAGTACTTC
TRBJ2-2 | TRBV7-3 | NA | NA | CASSSNLEGELFF | TGTGCCAGCAGCTCTAACCTGGAGGGGGAGCTGTTTTTT
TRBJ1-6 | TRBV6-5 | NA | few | CASSYTRLHSPLHF | TGTGCCAGCAGTTACACCAGACTTCATTCACCCCTCCACTTT
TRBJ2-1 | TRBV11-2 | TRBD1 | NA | CASSFSLTGGNEQFF | TGTGCCAGCAGCTTCTCCCTAACAGGGGGAAATGAGCAGTTCTTC
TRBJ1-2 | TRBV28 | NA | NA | CAILKAVYGYTF | TGTGCCATTCTGAAGGCGGTCTATGGCTACACCTTC
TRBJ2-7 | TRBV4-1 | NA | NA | CASSFAGTEHYEQYF | TGCGCCAGCAGTTTTGCGGGGACAGAGCACTACGAGCAGTACTTC
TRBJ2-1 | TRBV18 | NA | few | CASSSQGNNEQFF | TGTGCCAGCTCATCCCAGGGGAACAATGAGCAGTTCTTC
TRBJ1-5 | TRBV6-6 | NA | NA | CASGQEQGYQPQHF | TGTGCCAGCGGACAAGAACAGGGTTATCAGCCCCAGCATTTT
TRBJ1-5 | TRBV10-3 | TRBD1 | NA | CAISDGGTGGDQPQHF | TGTGCCATCAGTGACGGGGGGACAGGGGGTGATCAGCCCCAGCATTTT
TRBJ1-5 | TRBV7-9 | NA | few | CASSLARDSIFQPQHF | TGTGCCAGCAGCTTAGCGAGAGACAGTATCTTTCAGCCCCAGCATTTT
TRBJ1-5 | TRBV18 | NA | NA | CASSSDGGGPQHF | TGTGCCAGCTCATCAGACGGCGGCGGGCCCCAGCATTTT